The rows below give T cell receptor beta chains drawn from one sample of a study of cytomegalovirus exposure and HLA in healthy donors. Repertoires were generated with immunoSEQ multiplex PCR, while TCRdb's copy carries only in-frame clones and drops some. In the table there are about 150,000 clones, about four fifths of which are singletons. The material sequenced was PBMCs. These receptors were collected from a man aged 30 to 45 in good health and CMV-seropositive. Both conserved end residues are part of each CDR3. Each record gives: V gene, J gene, clone size, D gene, CDR3 DNA, CDR3 protein. A D gene is named only where the DNA matches it firmly. Size tells how often a clone was seen (once, few, many) or the class of an expanded clone, and some rows leave it out.

V: TRBV7-3; J: TRBJ2-2; size: .; D: TRBD2; DNA: TGTGCCAGCAGCTTGAGGCGGGAGAGGACCGGGGAGCTGTTTTTT; CDR3: CASSLRRERTGELFF
V: TRBV4-1; J: TRBJ2-2; size: .; D: TRBD2; DNA: TGCGCCAGCAGCCAATTAACTAGCGGGCGGAACACCGGGGAGCTGTTTTTT; CDR3: CASSQLTSGRNTGELFF
V: TRBV5-4; J: TRBJ1-1; size: .; D: .; DNA: TGTGCCAGCAGCGAAATCGGGGCTGAAGCTTTCTTT; CDR3: CASSEIGAEAFF
V: TRBV27; J: TRBJ2-3; size: .; D: .; DNA: TGTGCCAGCAGTTTATCGTTTGGGGAGTACACAGATACGCAGTATTTT; CDR3: CASSLSFGEYTDTQYF
V: TRBV30; J: TRBJ1-4; size: .; D: .; DNA: TGTGCCTGGAGGGGTTCGGGGGAAAAACTGTTTTTT; CDR3: CAWRGSGEKLFF
V: TRBV19; J: TRBJ1-2; size: few; D: TRBD1; DNA: TGTGCCAGTAGAGACAGGGCCATCTATGGCTACACCTTC; CDR3: CASRDRAIYGYTF
V: TRBV6-6; J: TRBJ1-2; size: .; D: .; DNA: TGTGCCAGCAGTCCGCAGGGGACTGGCTACACCTTC; CDR3: CASSPQGTGYTF
V: TRBV7-9; J: TRBJ2-2; size: .; D: .; DNA: TGTTCCAGCAGCTTAATGTTCGCAGGGAAGAACACCGGGGAGCTGTTTTTT; CDR3: CSSSLMFAGKNTGELFF
V: TRBV6-6; J: TRBJ1-3; size: .; D: .; DNA: TGTGCCAGCACCCTAGGGTCGGGGGACGGTGGAAACACCATATATTTT; CDR3: CASTLGSGDGGNTIYF
V: TRBV5-1; J: TRBJ1-6; size: once; D: TRBD1; DNA: TGCGCCAGCAGTATGGGACAGGGGTCACCCCTCCACTTT; CDR3: CASSMGQGSPLHF
V: TRBV9; J: TRBJ1-2; size: .; D: .; DNA: TGTGCCAGCAGCGTAGTGGGAGACTATGGCTACACCTTC; CDR3: CASSVVGDYGYTF
V: TRBV10-3; J: TRBJ2-7; size: .; D: .; DNA: TGTGCCATCAGTGACATTCGTCGGGGTTCGTGGGAGCAGTACTTC; CDR3: CAISDIRRGSWEQYF
V: TRBV2; J: TRBJ1-1; size: .; D: .; DNA: TGTGCCAGCAAAGGACAGCAGAACACTGAAGCTTTCTTT; CDR3: CASKGQQNTEAFF
V: TRBV5-1; J: TRBJ2-1; size: few; D: TRBD2; DNA: TGCGCCAGCAGCTCGGGACTAGCGGGAGTCAATGAGCAGTTCTTC; CDR3: CASSSGLAGVNEQFF
V: TRBV5-1; J: TRBJ1-4; size: once; D: .; DNA: TGCGCCAGCAGCTTGGGTGCGGGGAGAGCAACTAATGAAAAACTGTTTTTT; CDR3: CASSLGAGRATNEKLFF
V: TRBV6-6; J: TRBJ1-2; size: .; D: .; DNA: TGTGCCAGCAGGATACAGGCAGGGGACGGGGGCTACACCTTC; CDR3: CASRIQAGDGGYTF
V: TRBV4-2; J: TRBJ2-5; size: .; D: TRBD2; DNA: TGTGCCAGCAGCCATCGGACTAGCGGGGTCCTGGAGGAGACCCAGTACTTC; CDR3: CASSHRTSGVLEETQYF
V: TRBV11-3; J: TRBJ1-2; size: .; D: TRBD1; DNA: TGTGCCAGCAGCTCAGCATTCGGACAGGGCTCCGTAAAGGATGGCTACACCTTC; CDR3: CASSSAFGQGSVKDGYTF
V: TRBV7-9; J: TRBJ1-2; size: once; D: .; DNA: TGTGCCAGCAGCTTAGCCGGGGTTAAGGGCTACACCTTC; CDR3: CASSLAGVKGYTF
V: TRBV27; J: TRBJ2-2; size: .; D: .; DNA: TGTGCCAGCAGTGATTCAGCAGGAACCGGGGAGCTGTTTTTT; CDR3: CASSDSAGTGELFF
V: TRBV6-5; J: TRBJ1-5; size: .; D: .; DNA: TGTGCCAGCAGTCCACAGGGAACCCGCAATCAGCCCCAGCATTTT; CDR3: CASSPQGTRNQPQHF
V: TRBV2; J: TRBJ1-4; size: .; D: TRBD1; DNA: TGTGCCAGCAGCGGGACAGACCTTAATGAAAAACTGTTTTTT; CDR3: CASSGTDLNEKLFF
V: TRBV5-1; J: TRBJ1-6; size: .; D: TRBD1; DNA: TGCGCCAGCAGCTTGGCCAGCCGGACAGGGGGCGCACACCATTCACCCCTCCACTTT; CDR3: CASSLASRTGGAHHSPLHF
V: TRBV6-6; J: TRBJ1-1; size: few; D: .; DNA: TGTGCCAGCAGTTATGGCAGAATGAACACTGAAGCTTTCTTT; CDR3: CASSYGRMNTEAFF
V: TRBV7-2; J: TRBJ2-7; size: .; D: TRBD1; DNA: TGTGCCAGCACCAAATTAAGTCGGCAGGGGGCTTACGAGCAGTACTTC; CDR3: CASTKLSRQGAYEQYF
V: TRBV6-5; J: TRBJ2-7; size: .; D: TRBD1; DNA: TGTGCCAGCAGTTACCATTTGGACAGGAGCTACGAGCAGTACTTC; CDR3: CASSYHLDRSYEQYF